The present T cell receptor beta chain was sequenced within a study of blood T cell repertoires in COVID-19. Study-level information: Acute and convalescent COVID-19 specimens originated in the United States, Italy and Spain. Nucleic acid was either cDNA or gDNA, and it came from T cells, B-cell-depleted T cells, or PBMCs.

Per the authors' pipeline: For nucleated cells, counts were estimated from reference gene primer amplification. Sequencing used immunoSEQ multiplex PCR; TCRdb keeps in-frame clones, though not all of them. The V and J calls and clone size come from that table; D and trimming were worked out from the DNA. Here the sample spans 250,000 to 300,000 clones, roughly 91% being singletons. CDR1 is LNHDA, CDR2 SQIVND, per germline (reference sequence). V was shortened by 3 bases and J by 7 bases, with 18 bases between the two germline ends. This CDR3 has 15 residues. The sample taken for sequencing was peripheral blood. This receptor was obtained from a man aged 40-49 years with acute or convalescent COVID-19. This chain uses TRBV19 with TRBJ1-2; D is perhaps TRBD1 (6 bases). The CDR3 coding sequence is TGTGCCAGTAGTATGCGCAGGGACACGGGATCTGGCTACACCTTC. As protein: CASSMRRDTGSGYTF.